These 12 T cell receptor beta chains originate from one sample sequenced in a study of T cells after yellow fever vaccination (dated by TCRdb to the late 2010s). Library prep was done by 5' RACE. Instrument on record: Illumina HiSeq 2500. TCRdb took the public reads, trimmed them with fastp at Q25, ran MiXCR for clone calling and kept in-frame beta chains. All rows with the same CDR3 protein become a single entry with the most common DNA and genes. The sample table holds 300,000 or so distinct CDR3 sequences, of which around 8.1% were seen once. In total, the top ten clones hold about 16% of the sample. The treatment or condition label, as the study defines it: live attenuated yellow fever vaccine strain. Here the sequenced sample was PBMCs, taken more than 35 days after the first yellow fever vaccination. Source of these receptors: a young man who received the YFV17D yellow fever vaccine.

CDR3: CASSPATGRGRITEQYV. For the CDR3, the DNA is TGTGCCAGCAGCCCCGCGACTGGTCGGGGGCGGATTACGGAGCAGTACGTC. V and J are TRBV16 and TRBJ2-7, with D perhaps given as TRBD1 or TRBD2 (6 bases each). Germline V gene sequence: CDR1 KGHSY, CDR2 FQNENV. The CDR3 extends over 17 amino acids. V was trimmed by 4 bases and J by 7 bases, leaving 26 bases between them.

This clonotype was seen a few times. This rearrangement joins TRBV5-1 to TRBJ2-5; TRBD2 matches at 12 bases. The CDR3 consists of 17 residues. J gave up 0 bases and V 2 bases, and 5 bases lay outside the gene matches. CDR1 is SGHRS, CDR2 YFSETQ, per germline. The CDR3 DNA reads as TGCGCCAGCAGCTTTGGGACTAGCGGGCGTTACCAAGAGACCCAGTACTTC. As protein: CASSFGTSGRYQETQYF.

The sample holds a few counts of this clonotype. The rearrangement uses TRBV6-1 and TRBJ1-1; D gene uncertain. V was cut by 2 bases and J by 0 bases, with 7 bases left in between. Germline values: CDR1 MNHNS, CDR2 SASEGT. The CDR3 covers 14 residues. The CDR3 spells CASSERFVNTEAFF. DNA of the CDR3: TGTGCCAGCAGTGAAAGGTTCGTGAACACTGAAGCTTTCTTT.

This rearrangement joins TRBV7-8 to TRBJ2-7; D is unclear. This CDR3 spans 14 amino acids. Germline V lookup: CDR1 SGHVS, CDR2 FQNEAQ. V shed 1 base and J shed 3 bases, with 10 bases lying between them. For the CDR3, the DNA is TGTGCCAGCAGCTTAGACCCCTTACTCTACGAGCAGTACGTC. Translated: CASSLDPLLYEQYV.

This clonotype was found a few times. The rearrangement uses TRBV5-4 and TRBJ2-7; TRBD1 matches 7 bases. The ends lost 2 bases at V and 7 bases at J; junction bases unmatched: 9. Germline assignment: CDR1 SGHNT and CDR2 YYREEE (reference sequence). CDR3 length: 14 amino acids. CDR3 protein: CASSLTGAPLEQYF. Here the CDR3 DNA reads TGTGCCAGCAGCTTAACAGGGGCCCCCTTGGAGCAGTACTTC.

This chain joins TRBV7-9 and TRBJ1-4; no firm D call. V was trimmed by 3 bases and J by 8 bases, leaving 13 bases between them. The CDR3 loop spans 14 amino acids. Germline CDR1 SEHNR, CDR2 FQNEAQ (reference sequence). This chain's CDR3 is CASSLTGLGEKLFF. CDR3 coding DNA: TGTGCCAGCAGCTTGACTGGACTTGGGGAAAAACTGTTTTTT.

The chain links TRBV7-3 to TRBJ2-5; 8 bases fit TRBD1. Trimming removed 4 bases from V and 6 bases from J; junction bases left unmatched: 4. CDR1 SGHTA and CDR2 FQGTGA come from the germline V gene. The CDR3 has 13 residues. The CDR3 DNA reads TGTGCCAGCAGCTCTGGACAGGGAAAGACCCAGTACTTC. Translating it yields CASSSGQGKTQYF.

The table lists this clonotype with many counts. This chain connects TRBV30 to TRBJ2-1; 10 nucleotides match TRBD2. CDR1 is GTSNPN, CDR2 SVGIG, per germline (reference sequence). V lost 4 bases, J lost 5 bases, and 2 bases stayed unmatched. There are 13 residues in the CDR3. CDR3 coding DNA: TGTGCCTGGAAACTAGCGGGGAACAATGAGCAGTTCTTC. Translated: CAWKLAGNNEQFF. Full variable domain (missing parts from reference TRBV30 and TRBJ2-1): SQTIHQWPATLVQPVGSPLSLECTVEGTSNPNLYWYRQAAGRGLQLLFYSVGIGQISSEVPQNLSASRPQDRQFILSSKKLLLSDSGFYLCAWKLAGNNEQFFGPGTRLTVL.

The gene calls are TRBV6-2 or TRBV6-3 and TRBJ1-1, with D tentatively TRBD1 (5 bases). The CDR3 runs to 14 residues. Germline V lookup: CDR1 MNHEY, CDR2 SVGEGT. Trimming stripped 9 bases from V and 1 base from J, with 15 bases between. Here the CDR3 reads CASTWGGSNTEAFF. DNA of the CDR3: TGTGCCAGTACTTGGGGGGGGTCGAACACTGAAGCTTTCTTT.

CDR3 in amino acids: CASKWGGGSSYNEQFF. The CDR3 DNA reads TGTGCCAGCAAATGGGGCGGGGGGAGCTCCTACAATGAGCAGTTCTTC. The chain joins TRBV12-3 or TRBV12-4 to TRBJ2-1, with 8 bases lining up with TRBD2. With 7 bases clipped from V and 0 bases from J, the junction kept 8 bases outside the gene matches. The CDR3 contains 16 residues.

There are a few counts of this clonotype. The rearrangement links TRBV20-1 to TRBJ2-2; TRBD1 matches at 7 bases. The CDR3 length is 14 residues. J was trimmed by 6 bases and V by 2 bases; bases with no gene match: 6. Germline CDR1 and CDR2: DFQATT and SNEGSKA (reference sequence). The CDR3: CSARPDRVAGELFF. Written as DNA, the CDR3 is TGCAGTGCTAGACCAGACAGGGTGGCCGGGGAGCTGTTTTTT.

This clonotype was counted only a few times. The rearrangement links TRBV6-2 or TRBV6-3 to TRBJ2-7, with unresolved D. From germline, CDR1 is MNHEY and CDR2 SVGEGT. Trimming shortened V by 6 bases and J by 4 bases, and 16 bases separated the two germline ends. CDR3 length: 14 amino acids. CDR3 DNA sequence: TGTGCCAGCAGCCCAAGAAACCTGGGGTACGAGCAGTACGTC. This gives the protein CASSPRNLGYEQYV.